The 8 T cell receptor beta chains in this list originate from one sample, sequenced in a study of T cell responses to AZD1222 COVID-19 vaccine. The table came from immunoSEQ multiplex PCR; TCRdb's copy has only in-frame clones and leaves some out. The sample contains more than 75,000 clones, 89% of which appear only once. The sample was peripheral blood, taken on day 0 of AZD1222 vaccination. Source of these receptors: an adult in good health.

The chain links TRBV2 to TRBJ2-7; TRBD1 matches 10 bases. V shed 7 bases, J shed 9 bases, and the junction held 15 bases outside the gene matches. The length of the CDR3 is 15 residues. Per germline, CDR1 SNHLY and CDR2 FYNNEI. The CDR3 sequence is CASIGPGQGTWGQYF. For the CDR3, the DNA is TGTGCCAGCATCGGACCGGGACAGGGGACCTGGGGGCAGTACTTC.

The chain recombines TRBV4-1 with TRBJ1-2, with 7 bases identical to TRBD1. The V and J ends lost 4 bases and 4 bases, in that order; junction bases with no gene match: 9. Germline lookup yields CDR1 MGHRA and CDR2 YSYEKL. The CDR3 spans 15 residues. The chain's CDR3 is CASSLHTGDGYGYTF. The CDR3 DNA sequence: TGCGCCAGCAGCCTACATACAGGGGACGGCTATGGCTACACCTTC.

The genes are TRBV12-5 and TRBJ2-3, with a possible D match to TRBD2 (5 bases). The CDR3 has 14 amino acids. Trimming removed 5 bases from V and 2 bases from J, with 11 bases in between. CDR1 is LGHNT, CDR2 FRNRAP, per germline. The CDR3 sequence is CASGLGLYTDTQYF. The CDR3 nucleotides read TGTGCTAGTGGTCTCGGACTCTACACAGATACGCAGTATTTT. Looking up the rest from reference TRBV12-5 and TRBJ2-3 gives the full variable domain: DARVTQTPRHKVTEMGQEVTMRCQPILGHNTVFWYRQTMMQGLELLAYFRNRAPLDDSGMPKDRFSAEMPDATLATLKIQPSEPRDSAVYFCASGLGLYTDTQYFGPGTRLTVL.

This chain joins TRBV11-1 and TRBJ2-5; 12 nucleotides agree with TRBD2. This CDR3 comprises 16 residues. The junction had 2 bases not matched to a gene; V was cut back by 1 base and J by 2 bases. Per the germline V gene, CDR1 is SGHAT and CDR2 is FQDESV (reference sequence). The CDR3 loop reads CASSLGTSGVQETQYF. In DNA, the CDR3 is TGTGCCAGCAGCTTAGGGACTAGCGGGGTTCAAGAGACCCAGTACTTC.

This clone was detected a few times. The chain employs TRBV5-1 and TRBJ2-3; D is unclear. The CDR3 sequence is 11 residues long. Looked up from germline, CDR1 is SGHRS and CDR2 is YFSETQ. Between the trimmed V and J ends, which lost 4 bases and 2 bases, there was a span of 2 bases. The CDR3 protein is CASSDTDTQYF. CDR3 DNA sequence: TGCGCCAGCAGCGACACAGATACGCAGTATTTT.

This rearrangement joins TRBV15 to TRBJ2-2; 8 nucleotides agree with TRBD1. V gave up 3 bases and J gave up 2 bases; unmatched junction bases: 11. Germline V CDR1 and CDR2: LNHNV, YYDKDF (reference sequence). The CDR3 length is 18 residues. This CDR3 reads CATSSSGYGTGNTGELFF. As DNA, the CDR3 is TGTGCCACCAGCAGTTCCGGGTACGGGACAGGTAACACCGGGGAGCTGTTTTTT.

The rearrangement joins TRBV30 to TRBJ1-1; no clear D. Germline V gene lookup returns CDR1 GTSNPN and CDR2 SVGIG (reference sequence). Trimming shortened V by 0 bases and J by 3 bases, and 11 bases separated the two germline ends. The CDR3 is made up of 14 amino acids. CDR3 nucleotides: TGTGCCTGGAGTGTAGGGCAGTTGGACACTGAAGCTTTCTTT. Translated: CAWSVGQLDTEAFF.

The chain is built from TRBV2 and TRBJ1-1; weak D call: TRBD1 (5 bases). The CDR3 has 14 amino acids. Germline CDR1 is SNHLY and CDR2 is FYNNEI. V lost 2 bases, J lost 6 bases, and 13 bases lay in between. The CDR3 loop is CASSERGRIAEAFF. In nucleotides, the CDR3 is TGTGCCAGCAGTGAACGGGGCCGTATAGCTGAAGCTTTCTTT.